This T cell receptor (beta chain) was retrieved from a study of T cell responses to AZD1222 COVID-19 vaccine. Findings and caveats of the study: Baseline antibody screening turned up just a handful of seropositive AZD1222 recipients. Vaccination with two AZD1222 doses was followed by a rise in Spike-specific TCR breadth and depth. Unmutated variant regions reportedly attract nearly half of all spike-specific TCRs.

CDR1 is SGHRS, CDR2 YFSETQ, per germline. V lost 1 base to trimming and J lost 2 bases; unmatched junction nucleotides: 17. The CDR3 contains 19 residues. Repertoires were generated with immunoSEQ multiplex PCR, while TCRdb's copy carries only in-frame clones and drops some. The sample records about 61,000 clones, about 90% being singletons. This clone has a single count. The antigen is not known. This clonotype was sampled from an adult in good health. The sample here was peripheral blood, taken on day 0 of AZD1222 vaccination. The chain uses TRBV5-1 and TRBJ2-7, with TRBD1 identical over 8 bases. The CDR3 sequence is CASSLLRQGRTTGAYEQYF. CDR3 bases: TGCGCCAGCAGCTTGCTTCGACAGGGGAGGACGACCGGAGCCTACGAGCAGTACTTC.